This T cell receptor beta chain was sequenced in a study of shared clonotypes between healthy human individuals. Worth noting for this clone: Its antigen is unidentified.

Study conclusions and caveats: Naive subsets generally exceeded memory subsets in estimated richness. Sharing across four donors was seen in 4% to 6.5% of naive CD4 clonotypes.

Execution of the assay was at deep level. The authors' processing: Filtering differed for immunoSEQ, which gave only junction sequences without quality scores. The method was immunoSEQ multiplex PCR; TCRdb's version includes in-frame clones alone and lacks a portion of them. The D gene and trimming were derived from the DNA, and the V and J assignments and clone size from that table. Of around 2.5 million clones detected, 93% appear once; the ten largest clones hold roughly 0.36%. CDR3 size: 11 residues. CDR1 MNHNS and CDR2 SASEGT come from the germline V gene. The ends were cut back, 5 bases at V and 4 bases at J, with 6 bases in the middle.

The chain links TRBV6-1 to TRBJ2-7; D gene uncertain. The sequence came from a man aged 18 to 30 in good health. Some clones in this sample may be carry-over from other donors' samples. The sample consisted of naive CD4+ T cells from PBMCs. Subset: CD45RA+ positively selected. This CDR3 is CASSIQYEQYF. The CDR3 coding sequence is TGTGCCAGCAGTATACAATACGAGCAGTACTTC.